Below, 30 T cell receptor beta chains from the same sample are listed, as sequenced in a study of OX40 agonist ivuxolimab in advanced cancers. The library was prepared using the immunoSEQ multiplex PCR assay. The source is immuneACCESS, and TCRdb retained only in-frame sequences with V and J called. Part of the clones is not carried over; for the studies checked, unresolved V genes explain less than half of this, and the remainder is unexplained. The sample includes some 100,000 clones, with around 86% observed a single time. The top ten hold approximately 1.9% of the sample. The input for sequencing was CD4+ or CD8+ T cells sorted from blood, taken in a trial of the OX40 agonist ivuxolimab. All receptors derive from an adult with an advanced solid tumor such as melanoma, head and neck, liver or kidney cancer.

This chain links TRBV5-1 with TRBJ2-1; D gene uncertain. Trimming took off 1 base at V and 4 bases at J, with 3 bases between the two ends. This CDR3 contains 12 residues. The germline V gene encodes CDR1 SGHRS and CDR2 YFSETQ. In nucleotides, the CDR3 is TGCGCCAGCAGCTTGAAATACAATGAGCAGTTCTTC. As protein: CASSLKYNEQFF.

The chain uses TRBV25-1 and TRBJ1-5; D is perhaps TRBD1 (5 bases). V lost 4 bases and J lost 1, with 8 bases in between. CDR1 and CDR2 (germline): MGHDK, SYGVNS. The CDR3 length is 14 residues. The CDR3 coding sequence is TGTGCCAGCAGTGGCCGGGACAGCAATCAGCCCCAGCATTTT. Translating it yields CASSGRDSNQPQHF.

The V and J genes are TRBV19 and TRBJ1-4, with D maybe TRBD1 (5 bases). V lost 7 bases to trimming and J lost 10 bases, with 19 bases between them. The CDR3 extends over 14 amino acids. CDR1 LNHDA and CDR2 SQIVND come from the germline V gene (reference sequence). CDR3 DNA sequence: TGTGCCAGTACCAACGAGGCAGGGCAAGGAAAACTGTTTTTT. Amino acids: CASTNEAGQGKLFF.

CDR3 in DNA: TGTGCCAGCAGCCCTAGGACTAGCGGGAGGTCGGAGTACTTC. This codes for CASSPRTSGRSEYF. The chain links TRBV7-8 to TRBJ2-7; 14 bases agree with TRBD2. The CDR3 spans 14 residues. The germline V gene has CDR1 SGHVS and CDR2 FQNEAQ. V lost 5 bases, J lost 11 bases, and 8 bases stayed unmatched.

The CDR3 loop reads CASSSGWGRVNTEAFF. As DNA, the CDR3 is TGTGCCAGCAGCTCGGGTTGGGGGAGGGTGAACACTGAAGCTTTCTTT. The chain employs TRBV7-2 and TRBJ1-1; the D gene is possibly TRBD1 (5 bases). The CDR3 extends over 16 amino acids. The V and J ends lost 4 bases and 0 bases respectively, with 15 bases between them. Germline CDR1 reads SGHTA; CDR2 reads FQGNSA.

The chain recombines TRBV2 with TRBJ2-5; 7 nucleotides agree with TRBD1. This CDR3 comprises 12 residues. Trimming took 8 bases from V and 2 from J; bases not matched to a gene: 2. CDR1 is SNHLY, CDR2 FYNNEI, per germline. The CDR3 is CASLGQQETQYF. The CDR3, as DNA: TGTGCCAGCCTGGGACAGCAAGAGACCCAGTACTTC.

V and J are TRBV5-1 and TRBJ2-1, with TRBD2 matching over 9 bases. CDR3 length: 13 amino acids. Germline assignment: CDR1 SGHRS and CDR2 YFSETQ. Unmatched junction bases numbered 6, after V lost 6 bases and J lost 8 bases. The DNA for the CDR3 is TGCGCCAGCAATAGGGCGGGAGGGTATGAGCAGTTCTTC. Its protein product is CASNRAGGYEQFF.

Written as DNA, the CDR3 is TGTGCCAGCAGCATGACTAGCGTTACCTACAATGAGCAGTTCTTC. It codes for CASSMTSVTYNEQFF. The rearrangement links TRBV6-6 to TRBJ2-1; TRBD2 aligns across 8 bases. CDR1 is MNHNY, CDR2 SVGAGI, per germline (reference sequence). Trimming removed 6 bases from V and 2 bases from J; junction bases left unmatched: 6. The CDR3 runs 15 residues.

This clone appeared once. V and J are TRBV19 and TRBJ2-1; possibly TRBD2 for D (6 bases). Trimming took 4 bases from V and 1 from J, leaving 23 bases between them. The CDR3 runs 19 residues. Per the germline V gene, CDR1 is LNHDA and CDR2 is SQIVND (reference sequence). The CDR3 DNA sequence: TGTGCCAGTAGTACCCGCGCCTATAGCGGAAAAGGTTCCTACAATGAGCAGTTCTTC. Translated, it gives CASSTRAYSGKGSYNEQFF.

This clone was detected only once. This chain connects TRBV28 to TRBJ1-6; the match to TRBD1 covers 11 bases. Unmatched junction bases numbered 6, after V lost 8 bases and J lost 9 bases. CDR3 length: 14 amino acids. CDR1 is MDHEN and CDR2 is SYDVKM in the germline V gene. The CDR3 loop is CASLRTGGRSPLHF. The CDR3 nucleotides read TGTGCCAGCCTCCGGACAGGGGGCCGTTCACCCCTCCACTTT.

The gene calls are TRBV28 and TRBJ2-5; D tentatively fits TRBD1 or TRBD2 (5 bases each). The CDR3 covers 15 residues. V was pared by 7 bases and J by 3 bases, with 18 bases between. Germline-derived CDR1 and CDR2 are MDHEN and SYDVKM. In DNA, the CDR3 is TGTGCCAGCACCACTCCCCGGGACGGAAAAGAGACCCAGTACTTC. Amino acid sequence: CASTTPRDGKETQYF.

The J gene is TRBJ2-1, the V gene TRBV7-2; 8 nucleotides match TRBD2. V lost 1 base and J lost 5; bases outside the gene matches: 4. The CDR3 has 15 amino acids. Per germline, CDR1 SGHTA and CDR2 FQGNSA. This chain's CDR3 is CASSLDGRDHNEQFF. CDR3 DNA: TGTGCCAGCAGCTTAGACGGGAGGGACCACAATGAGCAGTTCTTC.

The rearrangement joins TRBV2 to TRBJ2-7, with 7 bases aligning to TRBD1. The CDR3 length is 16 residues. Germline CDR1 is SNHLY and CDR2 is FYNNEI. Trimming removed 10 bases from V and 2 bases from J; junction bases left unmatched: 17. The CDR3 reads CAITRQGGGSPYEQYF. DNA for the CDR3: TGTGCCATCACTCGACAGGGCGGCGGGTCCCCCTACGAGCAGTACTTC.

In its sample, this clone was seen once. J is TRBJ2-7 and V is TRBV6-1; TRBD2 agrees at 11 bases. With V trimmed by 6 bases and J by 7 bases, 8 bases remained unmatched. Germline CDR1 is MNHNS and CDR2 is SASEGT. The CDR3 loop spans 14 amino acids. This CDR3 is CASRELAGADEQYF. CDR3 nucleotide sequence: TGTGCCAGCAGAGAACTAGCGGGAGCTGATGAGCAGTACTTC.

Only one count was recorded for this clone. CDR3 coding DNA: TGTGCCAGCAGACCAACTAGCGGGAATAGAAATGAGCAGTTCTTC. Encoded protein: CASRPTSGNRNEQFF. The V call is TRBV25-1, the J call TRBJ2-1; 10 positions match TRBD2. Germline V CDR1 and CDR2: MGHDK, SYGVNS. This CDR3 region has 15 residues. V shed 6 bases, J shed 7 bases, and the junction held 9 bases outside the gene matches.

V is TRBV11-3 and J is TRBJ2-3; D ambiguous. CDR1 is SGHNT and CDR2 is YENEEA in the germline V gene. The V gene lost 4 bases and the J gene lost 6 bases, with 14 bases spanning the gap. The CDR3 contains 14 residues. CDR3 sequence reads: CASSSKTRTDTQYF. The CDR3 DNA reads TGTGCCAGCAGCTCCAAGACACGAACGGATACGCAGTATTTT.

CDR3 nucleotides: TGTGCCAGCATGACGGCAGGGCGGTATGGCTACACCTTC. Protein product: CASMTAGRYGYTF. The V call is TRBV6-5, the J call TRBJ1-2; a weak D match, TRBD1 (5 bases). V was trimmed by 7 bases and J by 5 bases, leaving 14 bases between them. There are 13 residues in the CDR3. The germline CDR1 and CDR2 sequences are MNHEY and SVGAGI.

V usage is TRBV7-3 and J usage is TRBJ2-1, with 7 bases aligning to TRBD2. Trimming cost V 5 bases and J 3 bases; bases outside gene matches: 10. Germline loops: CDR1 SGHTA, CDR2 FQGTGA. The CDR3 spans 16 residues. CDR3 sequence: CASSKAPGGNYNEQFF. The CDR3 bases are TGTGCCAGCAGCAAGGCCCCCGGGGGGAACTACAATGAGCAGTTCTTC.

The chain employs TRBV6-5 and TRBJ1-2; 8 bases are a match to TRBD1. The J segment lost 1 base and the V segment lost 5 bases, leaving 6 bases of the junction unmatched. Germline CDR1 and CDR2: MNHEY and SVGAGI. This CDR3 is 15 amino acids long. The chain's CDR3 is CASSLQGALNYGYTF. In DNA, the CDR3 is TGTGCCAGCAGTCTCCAGGGGGCCCTTAACTATGGCTACACCTTC.

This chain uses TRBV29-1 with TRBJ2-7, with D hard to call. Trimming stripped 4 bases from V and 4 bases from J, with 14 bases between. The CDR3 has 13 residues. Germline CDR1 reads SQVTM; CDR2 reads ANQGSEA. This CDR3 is CSVVREFGYEQYF. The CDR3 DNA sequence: TGCAGCGTTGTAAGGGAATTCGGATACGAGCAGTACTTC.

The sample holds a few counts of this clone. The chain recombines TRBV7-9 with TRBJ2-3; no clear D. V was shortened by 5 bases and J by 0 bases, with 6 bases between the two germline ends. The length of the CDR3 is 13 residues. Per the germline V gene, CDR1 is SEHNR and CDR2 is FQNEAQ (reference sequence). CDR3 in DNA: TGTGCCAGCAGCCGAAGTAGCACAGATACGCAGTATTTT. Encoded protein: CASSRSSTDTQYF.

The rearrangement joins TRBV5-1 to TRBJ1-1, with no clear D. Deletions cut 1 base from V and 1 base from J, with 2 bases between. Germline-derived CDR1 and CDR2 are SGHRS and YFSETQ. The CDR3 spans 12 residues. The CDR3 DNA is TGCGCCAGCAGCTTGACGAACACTGAAGCTTTCTTT. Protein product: CASSLTNTEAFF.

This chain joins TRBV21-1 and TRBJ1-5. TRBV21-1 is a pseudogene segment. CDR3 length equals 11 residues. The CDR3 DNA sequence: TGTGCCAGCAGCGTGAGGCAGCCCCAGCATTTT. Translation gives CASSVRQPQHF.

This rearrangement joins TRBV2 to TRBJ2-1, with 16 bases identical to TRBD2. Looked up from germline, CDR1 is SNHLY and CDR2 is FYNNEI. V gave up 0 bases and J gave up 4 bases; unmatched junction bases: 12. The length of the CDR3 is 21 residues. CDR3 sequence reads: CASSEALRGTSGRALYNEQFF. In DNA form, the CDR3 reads TGTGCCAGCAGTGAAGCGCTTCGGGGGACTAGCGGGAGGGCCCTTTACAATGAGCAGTTCTTC.

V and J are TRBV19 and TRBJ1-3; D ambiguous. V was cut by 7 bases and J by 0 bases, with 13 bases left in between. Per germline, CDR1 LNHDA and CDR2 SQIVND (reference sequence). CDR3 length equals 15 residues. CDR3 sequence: CASTPRLNSGNTIYF. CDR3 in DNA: TGTGCCAGTACCCCCAGACTGAACTCTGGAAACACCATATATTTT. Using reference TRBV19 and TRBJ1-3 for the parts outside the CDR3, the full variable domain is DGGITQSPKYLFRKEGQNVTLSCEQNLNHDAMYWYRQDPGQGLRLIYYSQIVNDFQKGDIAEGYSVSREKKESFPLTVTSAQKNPTAFYLCASTPRLNSGNTIYFGEGSWLTVV.

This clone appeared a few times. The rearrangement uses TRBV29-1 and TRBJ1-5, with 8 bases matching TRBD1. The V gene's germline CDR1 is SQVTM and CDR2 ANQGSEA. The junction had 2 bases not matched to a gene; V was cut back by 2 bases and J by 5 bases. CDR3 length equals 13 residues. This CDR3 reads CSVEQGADQPQHF. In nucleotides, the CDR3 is TGCAGCGTTGAACAGGGGGCCGATCAGCCCCAGCATTTT.

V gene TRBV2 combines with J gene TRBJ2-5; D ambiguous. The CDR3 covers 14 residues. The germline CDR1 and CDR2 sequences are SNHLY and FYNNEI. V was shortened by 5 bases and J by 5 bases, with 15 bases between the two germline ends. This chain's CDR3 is CASSQVGWLETQYF. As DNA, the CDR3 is TGTGCCAGCAGTCAGGTTGGGTGGTTGGAGACCCAGTACTTC.

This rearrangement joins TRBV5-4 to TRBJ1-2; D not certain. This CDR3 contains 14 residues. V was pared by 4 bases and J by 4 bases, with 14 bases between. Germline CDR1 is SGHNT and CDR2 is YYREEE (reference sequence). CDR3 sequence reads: CASSHAGIGYGYTF. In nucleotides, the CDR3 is TGTGCCAGCAGCCATGCGGGGATAGGCTATGGCTACACCTTC.

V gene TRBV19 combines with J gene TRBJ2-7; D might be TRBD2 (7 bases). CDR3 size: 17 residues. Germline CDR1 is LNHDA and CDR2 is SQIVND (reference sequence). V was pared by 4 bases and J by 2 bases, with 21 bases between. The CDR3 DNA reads TGTGCCAGTAGTAGATACAGTGTGGCGGGGGCCCCCTACGAGCAGTACTTC. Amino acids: CASSRYSVAGAPYEQYF.

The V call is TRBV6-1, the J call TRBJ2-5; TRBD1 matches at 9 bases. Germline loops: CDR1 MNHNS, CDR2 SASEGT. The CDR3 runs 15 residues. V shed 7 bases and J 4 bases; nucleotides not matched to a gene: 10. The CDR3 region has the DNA TGTGCCAGCACAGACAGGGGGAGGGCCGGAGAGACCCAGTACTTC. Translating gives CASTDRGRAGETQYF.